The 29 T cell receptor beta chains reported below all come from one sample, sequenced in a study of blood T cells in healthy people across ages. Primers used in a second PCR of roughly 6 to 11 cycles were a sample-barcoded 5' primer and a J-beta primer mix. TCRdb called the 5' RACE reads again in MiXCR, with one record for every CDR3 protein. Among about 940,000 distinct CDR3 sequences listed, roughly 50% were seen once. Sequencing was done on a sample of blood. These receptor sequences come from a man in his thirties or forties in good health.

A few counts support this clonotype. V and J are TRBV9 and TRBJ2-1, with 11 nucleotides matching TRBD2. Germline V lookup: CDR1 SGDLS, CDR2 YYNGEE. With 5 bases clipped from V and 4 bases from J, the junction kept 5 bases outside the gene matches. This CDR3 contains 15 residues. The CDR3 coding sequence is TGTGCCAGCAGACGGGGACTAGCGGATTACAATGAGCAGTTCTTC. Translated: CASRRGLADYNEQFF.

This clonotype has just a few counts. The rearrangement links TRBV21-1 to TRBJ2-1; the D call of TRBD1 is as the table states it, not checked on the DNA. TRBV21-1 is tagged as a pseudogene. This CDR3 is 15 amino acids long. The CDR3 sequence: CASSKGPNSYNEQFF. CDR3 in DNA: TGTGCCAGCAGCAAGGGGCCGAACTCCTACAATGAGCAGTTCTTC.

The chain combines TRBV4-1 with TRBJ2-5; D could derive from TRBD1 or TRBD2 (5 bases each). The germline V and J ends were trimmed by 3 bases and 3 bases, with 14 bases remaining between them. Germline-derived CDR1 and CDR2 are MGHRA and YSYEKL. The CDR3 is 15 amino acids. The DNA of the CDR3 is TGCGCCAGCAGCCACCCCGGACTGGGGGAAGAGACCCAGTACTTC. Amino acid sequence: CASSHPGLGEETQYF.

V usage is TRBV28 and J usage is TRBJ2-7; D unresolved. The CDR3 consists of 14 residues. Trimming cost V 7 bases and J 2 bases, with 15 bases left between them. CDR1 and CDR2 (germline): MDHEN, SYDVKM. CDR3 sequence (DNA): TGTGCCAGCAAACCCATCGCACCCACCTACGAGCAGTACTTC. It encodes CASKPIAPTYEQYF.

J is TRBJ2-3 and V is TRBV4-2; 12 bases agree with TRBD2. Germline V gene lookup returns CDR1 LGHNA and CDR2 YNFKEQ. V lost 4 bases, J lost 7 bases, and 9 bases stayed unmatched. This CDR3 has 16 residues. This CDR3 reads CASSPLLAGGSYTQYF. CDR3 DNA: TGTGCCAGCAGCCCACTACTAGCGGGGGGTAGCTATACGCAGTATTTT.

The V and J genes are TRBV24-1 and TRBJ2-1; D is possibly TRBD1 (5 bases). In germline, CDR1 is KGHDR, CDR2 SFDVKD. The CDR3 extends over 11 amino acids. Trimming pared 9 bases from V and 10 bases from J, leaving 12 bases between. CDR3 region: CATAQGGEQFF. The CDR3 region has the DNA TGTGCCACCGCGCAGGGTGGCGAGCAGTTCTTC.

The chain employs TRBV4-1 and TRBJ2-7; D might be TRBD1 or TRBD2, each matching 5 bases. The germline V gene encodes CDR1 MGHRA and CDR2 YSYEKL. CDR3 size: 15 residues. V was pared by 5 bases and J by 1 base, with 15 bases between. CDR3 DNA sequence: TGCGCCAGCAGCTTACTCCGGGACGGGTCCTACGAGCAGTACTTC. It encodes CASSLLRDGSYEQYF.

This chain links TRBV5-1 with TRBJ1-1, with 9 bases lining up with TRBD1. The CDR3 runs 16 residues. The trim removed 2 bases at V and 0 bases at J, leaving 5 bases unmatched. Germline V gene sequence: CDR1 SGHRS, CDR2 YFSETQ. CDR3 DNA: TGCGCCAGCAGCTTTAACAGGGGGCACATGAACACTGAAGCTTTCTTT. Its translation: CASSFNRGHMNTEAFF.

The chain has TRBV4-2 and TRBJ2-1, with a weak D call TRBD1 (6 bases). The CDR3 is made up of 16 amino acids. The V end lost 3 bases, the J end lost 3 bases, and 15 bases lay between the germline ends. Germline V CDR1 and CDR2: LGHNA, YNFKEQ. Written as DNA, the CDR3 is TGTGCCAGCAGCCACCCTCGCGGACAGCTCTACAATGAGCAGTTCTTC. This gives the protein CASSHPRGQLYNEQFF.

This clonotype was found many times. Possible read error: a much larger clone is one base away. The chain couples TRBV9 to TRBJ2-7; D is ambiguous. CDR1 is SGDLS, CDR2 YYNGEE, per germline. Between the trimmed V and J ends, which lost 2 bases and 7 bases, there was a span of 13 bases. The CDR3 loop spans 13 amino acids. The CDR3 loop reads CASSVVDRHEQYF. The CDR3 nucleotides read TGTGCCAGCAGCGTTGTAGATCGCCATGAGCAGTACTTC.

This clonotype was observed a handful of times. V is TRBV11-3 and J is TRBJ2-5; D possibly corresponds to TRBD2 (5 bases). V lost 4 bases, J lost 5 bases, and 14 bases lay in between. The CDR3 extends over 14 amino acids. In germline, CDR1 is SGHNT, CDR2 YENEEA. The CDR3 region is CASSSLGPGETQYF. The CDR3 region has the DNA TGTGCCAGCAGCTCTCTAGGTCCGGGGGAGACCCAGTACTTC.

This clonotype was detected only a few times. The chain couples TRBV29-1 to TRBJ2-1, with D unclear. V lost 5 bases and J 7 bases, leaving 12 bases between the germline ends. Germline assignment: CDR1 SQVTM and CDR2 ANQGSEA. The length of the CDR3 is 12 residues. CDR3 amino acids: CSVIPTTNEQFF. CDR3 in DNA: TGCAGCGTTATCCCGACGACGAATGAGCAGTTCTTC.

V and J are TRBV9 and TRBJ2-1; the D call may be TRBD1 or TRBD2 (5 bases each). Trimming removed 5 bases from V and 4 bases from J, with 16 bases in between. CDR1 is SGDLS and CDR2 is YYNGEE in the germline V gene. The length of the CDR3 is 15 residues. The CDR3 spells CASRRGPADYNEQFF. As DNA, the CDR3 is TGTGCCAGCAGACGGGGACCAGCGGATTACAATGAGCAGTTCTTC.

Within the sample, this clonotype is medium-sized (0.01 to 0.1%). The chain has TRBV3-1 and TRBJ2-1, with 10 bases lining up with TRBD2. Per germline, CDR1 LGHDT and CDR2 YNNKEL (reference sequence). CDR3 length: 15 residues. V trimming: 1 base; J trimming: 7 bases; junction bases outside the gene matches: 4. CDR3 protein: CASSQASGGANEQFF. CDR3 sequence (DNA): TGTGCCAGCAGCCAAGCCAGCGGGGGGGCGAATGAGCAGTTCTTC.

This clonotype was observed a few times. The chain links TRBV5-1 to TRBJ2-6, with 8 bases that match TRBD1. The CDR3 runs to 17 residues. V lost 5 bases, J lost 5 bases, and 12 bases stayed unmatched. The germline V gene has CDR1 SGHRS and CDR2 YFSETQ. The CDR3 DNA reads as TGCGCCAGCAGTAACGGACAGGGAGGCAACTGGGCCAACGTCCTGACTTTC. This translates into CASSNGQGGNWANVLTF.

Only a few counts were recorded for this clonotype. V gene TRBV12-3 or TRBV12-4 combines with J gene TRBJ2-3; 7 bases agree with TRBD2. The ends lost 2 bases at V and 5 bases at J; junction bases unmatched: 4. This CDR3 region has 14 residues. The CDR3 spells CASSLPSGGDTQYF. In DNA form, the CDR3 reads TGTGCCAGCAGTTTACCTAGCGGTGGAGATACGCAGTATTTT.

V gene TRBV4-1 combines with J gene TRBJ1-2; D not resolved. The CDR3 is 13 residues long. Germline V gene data show CDR1 as MGHRA and CDR2 as YSYEKL. Trimming shortened V by 1 base and J by 4 bases, and 7 bases separated the two germline ends. The CDR3 DNA reads TGCGCCAGCAGCCAAGGCGAAGGCTATGGCTACACCTTC. It encodes CASSQGEGYGYTF.

The chain recombines TRBV9 with TRBJ2-1; D not resolved. V lost 0 bases and J 9 bases, leaving 19 bases between the germline ends. The length of the CDR3 is 16 residues. The germline CDR1 and CDR2 sequences are SGDLS and YYNGEE. In nucleotides, the CDR3 is TGTGCCAGCAGCGTAGAGGCTACCCAGTACCAAGGTGAGCAGTTCTTC. This sequence encodes CASSVEATQYQGEQFF.

The chain is built from TRBV30 and TRBJ1-4; no clear D. V lost 2 bases and J lost 8, with 6 bases in between. There are 11 residues in the CDR3. CDR1 is GTSNPN and CDR2 is SVGIG in the germline V gene (reference sequence). DNA for the CDR3: TGTGCCTGGAGTTTCGGAGAAAAACTGTTTTTT. As protein: CAWSFGEKLFF.

The J gene is TRBJ2-1, the V gene TRBV7-2; 7 bases fit TRBD1. J lost 6 bases, V lost 1 base, and 3 bases had no gene match. This CDR3 is 14 amino acids long. Germline loops: CDR1 SGHTA, CDR2 FQGNSA. The DNA for the CDR3 is TGTACCAGCAGCTTAGTGACAGGGACCAATGAGCAGTTCTTC. It yields the protein CTSSLVTGTNEQFF.

The CDR3 here is CSARGNSGGAQDTQYF. The CDR3 region has the DNA TGCAGTGCTAGAGGGAATAGCGGGGGGGCCCAAGATACGCAGTATTTT. The genes are TRBV20-1 and TRBJ2-3, with TRBD2 matching over 11 bases. The CDR3 sequence is 16 residues long. Germline values: CDR1 DFQATT, CDR2 SNEGSKA (reference sequence). The J segment lost 5 bases and the V segment lost 1 base, leaving 8 bases of the junction unmatched.

The chain uses TRBV7-8 and TRBJ2-7, with TRBD1 matching 7 bases. CDR3 length: 15 amino acids. The V gene's germline CDR1 is SGHVS and CDR2 FQNEAQ. V shed 1 base and J 4 bases; nucleotides not matched to a gene: 7. This CDR3 is CASSLDWDRSYEQYF. Written as DNA, the CDR3 is TGTGCCAGCAGCTTAGATTGGGACAGATCTTACGAGCAGTACTTC.

The chain joins TRBV3-1 to TRBJ2-1; D may be TRBD1 or TRBD2 (5 bases each). The V gene's germline CDR1 is LGHDT and CDR2 YNNKEL (reference sequence). The CDR3 extends over 15 amino acids. V was cut by 6 bases and J by 9 bases, with 21 bases left in between. CDR3 DNA sequence: TGTGCCAGCAGGTTAGGGGCTACCTTCGCGGGTGAGCAGTTCTTC. Translating it yields CASRLGATFAGEQFF.

The chain's CDR3 is CASSSIASYEQYF. CDR3 nucleotides: TGTGCCAGCAGCTCGATAGCATCCTACGAGCAGTACTTC. The V call is TRBV7-8, the J call TRBJ2-7; D gene unclear. The germline V gene has CDR1 SGHVS and CDR2 FQNEAQ. The CDR3 spans 13 residues. V was clipped by 4 bases and J by 1 base, with 8 bases between them.

V is TRBV3-1 and J is TRBJ2-5, with a possible D match to TRBD2 (5 bases). The V gene's germline CDR1 is LGHDT and CDR2 YNNKEL (reference sequence). V lost 3 bases and J lost 2, with 10 bases in between. The CDR3 has 14 residues. CDR3 DNA: TGTGCCAGCAGCCATCCGGGAAATCAAGAGACCCAGTACTTC. It is translated as CASSHPGNQETQYF.

The chain employs TRBV6-5 and TRBJ2-7; 10 nucleotides align to TRBD2. J was trimmed by 4 bases and V by 4 bases; bases with no gene match: 7. Germline V gives CDR1 MNHEY, CDR2 SVGAGI. There are 15 residues in the CDR3. This CDR3 reads CASSLASGSWYEQYF. The CDR3 DNA follows: TGTGCCAGCAGTTTGGCTAGCGGGAGTTGGTACGAGCAGTACTTC.

This rearrangement joins TRBV5-1 to TRBJ2-1, with D possibly being TRBD1 or TRBD2 (5 bases each). The germline V and J ends were trimmed by 3 bases and 0 bases, with 10 bases remaining between them. The CDR3 loop spans 15 amino acids. Per the germline V gene, CDR1 is SGHRS and CDR2 is YFSETQ. CDR3 sequence reads: CASSWDPASYNEQFF. In nucleotides, the CDR3 is TGCGCCAGCAGCTGGGACCCTGCCTCCTACAATGAGCAGTTCTTC.

About this clonotype: A much larger clone differs from this one at a single base, so this may be a read error. In DNA form, the CDR3 reads TGTGCCAGCAGCCAAGGTAACGGCGGGTATGGCTACACCTTC. This codes for CASSQGNGGYGYTF. The V call is TRBV4-2, the J call TRBJ1-2; no clear D gene. Trimming shortened V by 1 base and J by 5 bases, and 11 bases separated the two germline ends. Germline lookup yields CDR1 LGHNA and CDR2 YNFKEQ. The CDR3 has 14 residues.

This chain links TRBV27 with TRBJ2-7, with D tentatively TRBD1 or TRBD2 (5 bases each). Per germline, CDR1 MNHEY and CDR2 SMNVEV (reference sequence). CDR3 size: 14 residues. The ends were cut back, 10 bases at V and 2 bases at J, with 18 bases in the middle. The CDR3 is CATGDRDLPYEQYF. CDR3 sequence (DNA): TGTGCCACTGGGGACCGCGACCTTCCCTACGAGCAGTACTTC.